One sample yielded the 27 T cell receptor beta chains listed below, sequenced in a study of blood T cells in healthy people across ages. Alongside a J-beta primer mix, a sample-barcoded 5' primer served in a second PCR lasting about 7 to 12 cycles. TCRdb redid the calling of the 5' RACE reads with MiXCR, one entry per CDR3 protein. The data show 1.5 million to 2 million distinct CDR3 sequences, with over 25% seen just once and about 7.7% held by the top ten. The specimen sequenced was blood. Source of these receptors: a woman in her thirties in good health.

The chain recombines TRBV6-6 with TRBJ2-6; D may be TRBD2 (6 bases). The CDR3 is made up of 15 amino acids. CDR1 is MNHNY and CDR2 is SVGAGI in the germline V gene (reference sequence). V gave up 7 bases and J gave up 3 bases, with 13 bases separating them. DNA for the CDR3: TGTGCCAGCACCCTGGGGGGTGGTGGGGCCAACGTCCTGACTTTC. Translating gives CASTLGGGGANVLTF.

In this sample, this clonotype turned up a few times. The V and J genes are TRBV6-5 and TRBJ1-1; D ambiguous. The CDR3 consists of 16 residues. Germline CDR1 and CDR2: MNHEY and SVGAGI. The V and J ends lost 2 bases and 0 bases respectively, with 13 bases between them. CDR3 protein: CASSYIGRTLNTEAFF. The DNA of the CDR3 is TGTGCCAGCAGTTACATAGGCAGAACCTTGAACACTGAAGCTTTCTTT.

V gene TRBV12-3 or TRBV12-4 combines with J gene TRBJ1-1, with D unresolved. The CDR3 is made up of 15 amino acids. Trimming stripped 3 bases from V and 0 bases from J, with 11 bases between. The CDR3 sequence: CASSLGFGLNTEAFF. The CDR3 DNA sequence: TGTGCCAGCAGTTTGGGTTTCGGACTGAACACTGAAGCTTTCTTT.

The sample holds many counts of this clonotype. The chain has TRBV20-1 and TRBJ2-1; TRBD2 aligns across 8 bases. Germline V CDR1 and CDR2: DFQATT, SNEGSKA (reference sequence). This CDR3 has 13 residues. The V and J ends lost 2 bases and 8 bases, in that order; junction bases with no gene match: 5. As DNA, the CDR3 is TGCAGTGCTAGACTCGCGGGGGGCGATGAGCAGTTCTTC. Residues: CSARLAGGDEQFF.

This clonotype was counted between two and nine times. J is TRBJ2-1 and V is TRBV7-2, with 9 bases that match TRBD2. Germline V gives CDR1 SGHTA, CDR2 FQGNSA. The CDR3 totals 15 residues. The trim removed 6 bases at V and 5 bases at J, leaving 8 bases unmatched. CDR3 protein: CASRSRLADNNEQFF. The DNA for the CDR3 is TGTGCCAGCAGATCAAGACTAGCGGATAACAATGAGCAGTTCTTC. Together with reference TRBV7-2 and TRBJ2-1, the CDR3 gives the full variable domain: GAGVSQSPSNKVTEKGKDVELRCDPISGHTALYWYRQSLGQGLEFLIYFQGNSAPDKSGLPSDRFSAERTGGSVSTLTIQRTQQEDSAVYLCASRSRLADNNEQFFGPGTRLTVL.

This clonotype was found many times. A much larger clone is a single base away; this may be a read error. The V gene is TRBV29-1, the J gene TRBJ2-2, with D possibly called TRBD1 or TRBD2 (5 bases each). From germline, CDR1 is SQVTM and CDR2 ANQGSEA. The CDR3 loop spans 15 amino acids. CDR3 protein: CSVGGSTDHTGERFF. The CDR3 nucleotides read TGCAGCGTTGGGGGCTCGACGGACCACACCGGGGAGCGGTTTTTT.

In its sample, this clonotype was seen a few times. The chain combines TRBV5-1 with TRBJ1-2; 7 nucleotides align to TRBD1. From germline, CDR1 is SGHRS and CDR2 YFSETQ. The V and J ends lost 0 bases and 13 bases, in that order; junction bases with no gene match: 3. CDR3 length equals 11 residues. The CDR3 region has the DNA TGCGCCAGCAGCTTGGGTCAGGGGGGCACCTTC. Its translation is CASSLGQGGTF.

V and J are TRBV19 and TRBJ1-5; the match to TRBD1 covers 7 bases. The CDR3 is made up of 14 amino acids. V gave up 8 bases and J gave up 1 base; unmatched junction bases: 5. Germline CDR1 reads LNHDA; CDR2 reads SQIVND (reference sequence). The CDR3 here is CASAPGGSNQPQHF. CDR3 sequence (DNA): TGTGCCAGTGCCCCAGGGGGAAGCAATCAGCCCCAGCATTTT.

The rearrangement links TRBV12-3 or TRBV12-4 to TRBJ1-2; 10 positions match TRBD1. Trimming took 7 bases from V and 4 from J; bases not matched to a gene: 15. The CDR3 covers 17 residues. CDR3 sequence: CASTPTGGPSAGYGYTF. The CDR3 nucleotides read TGTGCCAGCACCCCGACAGGGGGCCCCTCGGCCGGCTATGGCTACACCTTC.

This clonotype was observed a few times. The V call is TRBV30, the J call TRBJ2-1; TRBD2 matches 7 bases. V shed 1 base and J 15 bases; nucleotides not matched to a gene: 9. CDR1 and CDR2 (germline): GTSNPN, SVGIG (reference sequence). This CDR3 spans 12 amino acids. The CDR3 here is CAWSGPSGVPFF. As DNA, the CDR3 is TGTGCCTGGAGTGGACCCAGCGGGGTTCCGTTCTTC.

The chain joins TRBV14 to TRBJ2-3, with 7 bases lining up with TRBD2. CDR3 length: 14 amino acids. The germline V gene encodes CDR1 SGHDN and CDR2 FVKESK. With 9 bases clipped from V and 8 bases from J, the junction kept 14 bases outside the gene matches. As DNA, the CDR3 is TGTGCCAGTAGCGAAACACGGGGGGTCAGTACGCAGTATTTT. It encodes CASSETRGVSTQYF.

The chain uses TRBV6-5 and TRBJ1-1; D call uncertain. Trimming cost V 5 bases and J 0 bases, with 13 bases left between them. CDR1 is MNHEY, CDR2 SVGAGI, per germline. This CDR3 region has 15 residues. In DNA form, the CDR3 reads TGTGCCAGCAGTGGCCCCGGAACGCTGAACACTGAAGCTTTCTTT. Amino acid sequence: CASSGPGTLNTEAFF.

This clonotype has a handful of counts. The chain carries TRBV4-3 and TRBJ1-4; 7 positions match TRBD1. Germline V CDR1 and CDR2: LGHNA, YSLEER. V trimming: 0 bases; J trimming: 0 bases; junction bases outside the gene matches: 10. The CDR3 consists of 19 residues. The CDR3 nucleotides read TGCGCCAGCAGCCAAGAGGGGACAGCCTATCCGGCAACTAATGAAAAACTGTTTTTT. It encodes CASSQEGTAYPATNEKLFF.

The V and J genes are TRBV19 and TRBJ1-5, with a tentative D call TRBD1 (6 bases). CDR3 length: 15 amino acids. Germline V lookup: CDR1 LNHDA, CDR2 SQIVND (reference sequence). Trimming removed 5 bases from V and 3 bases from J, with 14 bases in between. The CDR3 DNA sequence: TGTGCCAGTAGTCCCTTGGACAGTAACAATCAGCCCCAGCATTTT. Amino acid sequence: CASSPLDSNNQPQHF.

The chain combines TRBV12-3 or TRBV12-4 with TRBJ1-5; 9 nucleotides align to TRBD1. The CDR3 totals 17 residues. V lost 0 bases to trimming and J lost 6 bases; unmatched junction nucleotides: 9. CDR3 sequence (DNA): TGTGCCAGCAGTTTAGCGTTAGGGGACAGGGTTCGTCAGCCCCAGCATTTT. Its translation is CASSLALGDRVRQPQHF.

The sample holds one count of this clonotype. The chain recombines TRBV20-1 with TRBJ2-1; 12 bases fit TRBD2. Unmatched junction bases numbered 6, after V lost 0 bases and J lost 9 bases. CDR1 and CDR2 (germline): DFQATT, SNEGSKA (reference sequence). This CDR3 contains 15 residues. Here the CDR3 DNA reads TGCAGTGCTAGAGATTGGACTAGCGGGACGGGTGAGCAGTTCTTC. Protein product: CSARDWTSGTGEQFF.

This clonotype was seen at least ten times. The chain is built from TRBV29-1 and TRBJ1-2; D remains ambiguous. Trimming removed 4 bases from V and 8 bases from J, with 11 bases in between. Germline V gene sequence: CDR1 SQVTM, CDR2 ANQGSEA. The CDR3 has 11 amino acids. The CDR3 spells CSVAAGRGYTF. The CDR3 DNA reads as TGCAGCGTTGCCGCCGGGCGGGGCTACACCTTC.

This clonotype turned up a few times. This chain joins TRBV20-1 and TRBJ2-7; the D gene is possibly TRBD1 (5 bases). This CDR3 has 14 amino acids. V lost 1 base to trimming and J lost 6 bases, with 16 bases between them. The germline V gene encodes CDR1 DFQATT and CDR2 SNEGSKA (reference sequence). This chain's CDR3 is CSARAGFGVLEQYF. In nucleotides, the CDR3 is TGCAGTGCTAGAGCAGGGTTCGGCGTCCTCGAGCAGTACTTC.

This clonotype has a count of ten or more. The CDR3 is CSGDSGHKQYF. The DNA for the CDR3 is TGCAGCGGGGACAGCGGACACAAGCAGTACTTC. The chain combines TRBV29-1 with TRBJ2-7; 7 bases map to TRBD1. From germline, CDR1 is SQVTM and CDR2 ANQGSEA. V was pared by 7 bases and J by 8 bases, with 8 bases of the junction left unmatched. There are 11 residues in the CDR3.

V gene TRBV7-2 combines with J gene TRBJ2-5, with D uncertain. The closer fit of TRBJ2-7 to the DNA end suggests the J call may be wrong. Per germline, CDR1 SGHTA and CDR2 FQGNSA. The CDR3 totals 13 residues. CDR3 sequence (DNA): TGTGCCAGCAGCTTAGTGGTCGGCGACGAGCAGTACTTC. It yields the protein CASSLVVGDEQYF.

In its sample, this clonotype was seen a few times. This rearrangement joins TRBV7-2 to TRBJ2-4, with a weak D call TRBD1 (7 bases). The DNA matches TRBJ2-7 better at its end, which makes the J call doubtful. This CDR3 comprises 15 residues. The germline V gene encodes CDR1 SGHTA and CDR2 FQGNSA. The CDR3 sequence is CASSSGGQKSYEQYF. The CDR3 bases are TGTGCCAGCAGCTCAGGGGGGCAAAAGTCCTACGAGCAGTACTTC.

CDR3 residues: CAISEEQGTGGYTF. In DNA form, the CDR3 reads TGTGCCATCAGTGAAGAACAGGGGACTGGCGGCTACACCTTC. This chain uses TRBV10-3 with TRBJ1-2, with 7 bases aligning to TRBD1. Trimming removed 3 bases from V and 8 bases from J; junction bases left unmatched: 9. This CDR3 is 14 amino acids long. The germline CDR1 and CDR2 sequences are ENHRY and SYGVKD.

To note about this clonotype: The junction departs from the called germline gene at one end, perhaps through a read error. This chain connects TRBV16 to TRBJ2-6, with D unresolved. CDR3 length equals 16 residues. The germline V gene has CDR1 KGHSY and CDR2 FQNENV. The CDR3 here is CAGSPPGLAGANVLTF. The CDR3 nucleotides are TGTGCCGGCAGCCCACCCGGGCTGGCCGGGGCCAACGTCCTGACTTTC.

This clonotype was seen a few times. CDR3 DNA: TGCAGTGCTCCGGGGTCTAGCACAGATACGCAGTATTTT. Translation: CSAPGSSTDTQYF. V and J are TRBV20-1 and TRBJ2-3; D perhaps matches TRBD2 (5 bases). The CDR3 length is 13 residues. Trimming stripped 5 bases from V and 0 bases from J, with 9 bases between. CDR1 DFQATT and CDR2 SNEGSKA come from the germline V gene (reference sequence).

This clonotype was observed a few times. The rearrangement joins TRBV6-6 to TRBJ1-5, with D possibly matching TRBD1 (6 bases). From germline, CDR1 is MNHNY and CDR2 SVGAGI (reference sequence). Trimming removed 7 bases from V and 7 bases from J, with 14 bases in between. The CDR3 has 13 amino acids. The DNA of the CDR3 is TGTGCCAGCATCCAAGTCAGGGGACAGCCCCAGCATTTT. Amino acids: CASIQVRGQPQHF.

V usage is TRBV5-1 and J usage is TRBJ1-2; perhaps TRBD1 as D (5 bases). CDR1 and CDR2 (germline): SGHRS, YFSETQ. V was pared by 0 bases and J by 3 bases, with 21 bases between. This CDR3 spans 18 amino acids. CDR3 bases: TGCGCCAGCAGCTTGGAAAAGGGGCGCGTGGGGTATGACTATGGCTACACCTTC. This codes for CASSLEKGRVGYDYGYTF.

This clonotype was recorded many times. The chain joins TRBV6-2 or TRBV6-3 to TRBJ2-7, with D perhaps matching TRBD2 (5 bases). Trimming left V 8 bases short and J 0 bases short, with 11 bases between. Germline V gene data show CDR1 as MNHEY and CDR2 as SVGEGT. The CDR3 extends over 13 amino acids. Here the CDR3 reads CASRGAGSYEQYF. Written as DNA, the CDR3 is TGTGCCAGCCGGGGTGCCGGCTCCTACGAGCAGTACTTC.